The 29 T cell receptor beta chains in this list originate from one sample, sequenced in a study of T cells after yellow fever vaccination (dated by TCRdb to about 2019). The treatment or condition label of this sample denotes: live attenuated yellow fever vaccine strain. Preparation of the library involved 5' RACE. Sequenced using an Illumina HiSeq 2500. The public reads were reprocessed in TCRdb via fastp at Q25 and MiXCR, keeping in-frame beta chains. Each CDR3 protein appears once, grouped with its most common genes and DNA. The sample has 500,000 to 650,000 distinct CDR3 sequences on record, roughly 12% of them singletons. The ten largest account for 14% to 15% of the sample. Here the sequenced sample was PBMCs, taken on the day of the yellow fever booster vaccination. These receptors were obtained from a man younger than 45 who received the YFV17D yellow fever vaccine.

This clonotype came up a few times. This chain uses TRBV30 with TRBJ2-2, with 10 bases matching TRBD1. The CDR3 loop spans 16 amino acids. Germline V gene data show CDR1 as GTSNPN and CDR2 as SVGIG (reference sequence). Trimming took 1 base from V and 5 from J; bases not matched to a gene: 7. CDR3 bases: TGTGCCTGGAGTGGGGGGGACAGGGGATGGACCGGGGAGCTGTTTTTT. Protein: CAWSGGDRGWTGELFF.

This clonotype was seen more than once but under ten times. The CDR3 protein is CASSFGPAVADTQYF. CDR3 sequence (DNA): TGTGCCAGCAGCTTTGGACCTGCGGTCGCAGATACGCAGTATTTT. The V gene is TRBV7-2, the J gene TRBJ2-3; D uncertain. The CDR3 length is 15 residues. Trimming pared 3 bases from V and 4 bases from J, leaving 14 bases between. Germline V gene sequence: CDR1 SGHTA, CDR2 FQGNSA.

This clonotype was seen more than once but under ten times. DNA for the CDR3: TGTGCCAGCAGCTTAGAAGGGCAGAACTATGGCTACACCTTC. This translates into CASSLEGQNYGYTF. The chain links TRBV7-2 to TRBJ1-2; D is uncertain. The germline V and J ends were trimmed by 1 base and 2 bases, with 8 bases remaining between them. Germline values: CDR1 SGHTA, CDR2 FQGNSA. The CDR3 is 14 residues long.

This clonotype was found a few times. This rearrangement joins TRBV7-9 to TRBJ2-4, with D possibly being TRBD2 (5 bases). Trimming removed 4 bases from V and 15 bases from J, with 16 bases in between. Germline CDR1 and CDR2: SEHNR and FQNEAQ (reference sequence). This CDR3 has 12 residues. CDR3: CASSSAVGEGYF. The CDR3 DNA reads TGTGCCAGCAGCTCAGCCGTGGGTGAGGGGTACTTC.

This clonotype was seen a handful of times. This chain joins TRBV28 and TRBJ1-2; 9 bases match TRBD1. The CDR3 is 14 residues long. From germline, CDR1 is MDHEN and CDR2 SYDVKM. The ends lost 7 bases at V and 1 base at J; junction bases unmatched: 4. For the CDR3, the DNA is TGTGCCAGCATCCCGGGACAGGGTAACTATGGCTACACCTTC. Its protein product is CASIPGQGNYGYTF.

This clonotype was observed a few times. The genes are TRBV9 and TRBJ1-2, with TRBD1 matching 7 bases. Unmatched junction bases numbered 7, after V lost 3 bases and J lost 8 bases. Germline loops: CDR1 SGDLS, CDR2 YYNGEE. This CDR3 has 13 residues. CDR3 in amino acids: CASSDEGALGYTF. As DNA, the CDR3 is TGTGCCAGCAGCGATGAGGGGGCGCTGGGCTACACCTTC.

This clonotype was picked up many times. The rearrangement uses TRBV2 and TRBJ1-6, with a possible D match to TRBD1 (6 bases). V lost 5 bases, J lost 6 bases, and 11 bases lay in between. Per the germline V gene, CDR1 is SNHLY and CDR2 is FYNNEI. The CDR3 consists of 14 residues. CDR3: CASSNGRGNSPLHF. The DNA for the CDR3 is TGTGCCAGCAGTAACGGCAGGGGTAATTCACCCCTCCACTTT. The whole variable domain, filled in from reference TRBV2 and TRBJ1-6, reads EPEVTQTPSHQVTQMGQEVILRCVPISNHLYFYWYRQILGQKVEFLVSFYNNEISEKSEIFDDQFSVERPDGSNFTLKIRSTKLEDSAMYFCASSNGRGNSPLHFGNGTRLTVT.

This rearrangement joins TRBV10-3 to TRBJ1-2, with D possibly being TRBD1 (5 bases). Germline CDR1 ENHRY, CDR2 SYGVKD. V lost 2 bases, J lost 0 bases, and 16 bases lay in between. This CDR3 has 17 amino acids. CDR3 nucleotide sequence: TGTGCCATCAGTGAGCCGGGCCGGGGGAGGTCTAACTATGGCTACACCTTC. As protein: CAISEPGRGRSNYGYTF.

The J gene is TRBJ2-6, the V gene TRBV18; possible D gene TRBD1, 5 bases. V lost 6 bases and J lost 0, with 18 bases in between. This CDR3 has 18 amino acids. CDR1 and CDR2 from the germline V gene are KGHSH and LQKENI. CDR3 coding DNA: TGTGCCAGCTCCCAGCCTGGGGCGGCTGGCTCTGGGGCCAACGTCCTGACTTTC. It yields the protein CASSQPGAAGSGANVLTF.

This clonotype showed up many times. The genes are TRBV7-9 and TRBJ1-1; no reliable D call. V was pared by 1 base and J by 0 bases, with 3 bases between. The CDR3 is 13 residues long. Looked up from germline, CDR1 is SEHNR and CDR2 is FQNEAQ (reference sequence). The CDR3 loop is CASSLEMNTEAFF. As DNA, the CDR3 is TGTGCCAGCAGCTTAGAGATGAACACTGAAGCTTTCTTT.

The chain recombines TRBV19 with TRBJ2-4, with D hard to call. The CDR3 length is 15 residues. V lost 3 bases, J lost 0 bases, and 9 bases lay in between. Per the germline V gene, CDR1 is LNHDA and CDR2 is SQIVND (reference sequence). Here the CDR3 reads CASSILSTAKNIQYF. CDR3 nucleotides: TGTGCCAGTAGTATTCTGTCCACAGCCAAAAACATTCAGTACTTC.

This clonotype was counted only a few times. The chain is built from TRBV5-1 and TRBJ1-2; TRBD1 matches 9 bases. Germline lookup yields CDR1 SGHRS and CDR2 YFSETQ. V gave up 2 bases and J gave up 4 bases; unmatched junction bases: 6. The CDR3 extends over 15 amino acids. The CDR3 DNA follows: TGCGCCAGCAGCTTCTCCGAGACAGGGGGCTATGGCTACACCTTC. It translates to CASSFSETGGYGYTF.

This clonotype was counted only a few times. V and J are TRBV20-1 and TRBJ2-5; D call uncertain. CDR1 and CDR2 from the germline V gene are DFQATT and SNEGSKA (reference sequence). CDR3 size: 14 residues. With 4 bases removed from V and 2 bases from J, the gap between germline ends came to 14 bases. CDR3 amino acids: CSATQTAPQETQYF. The CDR3 DNA reads TGCAGTGCTACCCAGACCGCCCCTCAAGAGACCCAGTACTTC.

This clonotype was seen a few times. V and J are TRBV27 and TRBJ1-2; 8 bases are shared with TRBD1. Looked up from germline, CDR1 is MNHEY and CDR2 is SMNVEV (reference sequence). CDR3 length: 14 amino acids. The V and J ends lost 3 bases and 7 bases, in that order; junction bases with no gene match: 7. In DNA form, the CDR3 reads TGTGCCAGCAGTTTCCTGGACAGGGTTGGTGGCTACACCTTC. As protein: CASSFLDRVGGYTF.

The sample holds a few counts of this clonotype. The chain combines TRBV20-1 with TRBJ2-1, with D perhaps given as TRBD1 or TRBD2 (5 bases each). The CDR3 length is 10 residues. Germline CDR1 DFQATT, CDR2 SNEGSKA (reference sequence). Trimming took off 5 bases at V and 10 bases at J, with 9 bases between the two ends. The CDR3 sequence is CSAGTGEQFF. CDR3 in DNA: TGCAGTGCTGGGACGGGCGAGCAGTTCTTC.

The chain uses TRBV15 and TRBJ2-1, with TRBD1 matching 7 bases. V lost 3 bases, J lost 12 bases, and 11 bases stayed unmatched. The CDR3 sequence is 14 residues long. Germline lookup yields CDR1 LNHNV and CDR2 YYDKDF (reference sequence). CDR3 sequence (DNA): TGTGCCACCAGCAGGGGGGACAGCCGCGGTGTGCAGTTCTTC. Protein sequence: CATSRGDSRGVQFF. The entire variable domain, with the rest obtained from reference TRBV15 and TRBJ2-1, is as follows: DAMVIQNPRYQVTQFGKPVTLSCSQTLNHNVMYWYQQKSSQAPKLLFHYYDKDFNNEADTPDNFQSRRPNTSFCFLDIRSPGLGDTAMYLCATSRGDSRGVQFFGPGTRLTVL.

This clonotype was found many times. V and J are TRBV7-2 and TRBJ1-1, with D perhaps TRBD1 (5 bases). This CDR3 comprises 14 residues. Trimming shortened V by 1 base and J by 1 base, and 7 bases separated the two germline ends. CDR1 SGHTA and CDR2 FQGNSA come from the germline V gene. The CDR3 bases are TGTGCCAGCAGCTTAGTGAGGGGGAACACTGAAGCTTTCTTT. Protein sequence: CASSLVRGNTEAFF.

This clonotype was seen only a few times. J is TRBJ2-1 and V is TRBV20-1; 13 positions agree with TRBD2. The CDR3 is made up of 17 amino acids. J gave up 4 bases and V 5 bases, and 11 bases lay outside the gene matches. Germline CDR1 and CDR2: DFQATT and SNEGSKA (reference sequence). As DNA, the CDR3 is TGCAGTGCTCCTACCCGACTAGCGGGAGGTAGATACAATGAGCAGTTCTTC. Encoded protein: CSAPTRLAGGRYNEQFF.

This clonotype was found a few times. V gene TRBV6-2 or TRBV6-3 combines with J gene TRBJ2-7, with 12 bases lining up with TRBD2. The V gene end was trimmed by 2 bases and the J gene end by 4 bases; junction bases not matched to a gene: 6. Germline V gene data show CDR1 as MNHEY and CDR2 as SVGEGT. The CDR3 length is 16 residues. The CDR3 DNA follows: TGTGCCAGCAGTTACGGGCTAGCGGGAGGGCCGTACGAGCAGTACTTC. Translated: CASSYGLAGGPYEQYF.

This clonotype was observed a handful of times. The V and J genes are TRBV5-1 and TRBJ1-2; 7 bases map to TRBD1. V was clipped by 4 bases and J by 6 bases; unmatched bases: 6. The germline CDR1 and CDR2 sequences are SGHRS and YFSETQ. The CDR3 sequence is 13 residues long. Here the CDR3 reads CASSPGTANGYTF. The CDR3, as DNA: TGCGCCAGCAGCCCCGGGACAGCGAATGGCTACACCTTC.

This chain links TRBV20-1 with TRBJ2-5; 8 nucleotides line up with TRBD1. This CDR3 is 13 amino acids long. Trimming removed 5 bases from V and 3 bases from J; junction bases left unmatched: 5. Germline CDR1 and CDR2: DFQATT and SNEGSKA (reference sequence). The CDR3, as DNA: TGCAGTGCTGGACGGACAGGGAAAGAGACCCAGTACTTC. Amino acids: CSAGRTGKETQYF.

This clonotype was found a few times. The chain combines TRBV20-1 with TRBJ2-1, with D possibly called TRBD1 or TRBD2 (6 bases each). The length of the CDR3 is 16 residues. Germline V gene lookup returns CDR1 DFQATT and CDR2 SNEGSKA (reference sequence). Deletions cut 3 bases from V and 1 base from J, with 16 bases between. The CDR3 protein is CSASPPLGGSYNEQFF. DNA for the CDR3: TGCAGTGCTAGTCCCCCCTTAGGGGGGTCCTACAATGAGCAGTTCTTC.

This clonotype was detected ten times or more. The chain recombines TRBV5-1 with TRBJ2-1; D possibly corresponds to TRBD1 (5 bases). V was trimmed by 4 bases and J by 4 bases, leaving 15 bases between them. The CDR3 contains 15 residues. Germline V gives CDR1 SGHRS, CDR2 YFSETQ. In DNA form, the CDR3 reads TGCGCCAGCAGCCCTTCCCTGACAGAATACAATGAGCAGTTCTTC. It encodes CASSPSLTEYNEQFF.

There are a few counts of this clonotype. V usage is TRBV19 and J usage is TRBJ2-2, with 13 bases fitting TRBD2. V trimming: 2 bases; J trimming: 2 bases; junction bases outside the gene matches: 2. Germline loops: CDR1 LNHDA, CDR2 SQIVND (reference sequence). This CDR3 spans 17 amino acids. CDR3 DNA sequence: TGTGCCAGTAGTATAAGGACTAGCGGGAGTAACACCGGGGAGCTGTTTTTT. Residues: CASSIRTSGSNTGELFF.

This clonotype was seen many times. The CDR3 here is CSYRRGGGITEAFF. The CDR3 nucleotides are TGCAGCTACCGACGGGGGGGGGGTATTACTGAAGCTTTCTTT. The chain joins TRBV29-1 to TRBJ1-1, with TRBD1 as a possible D gene (5 bases). The CDR3 covers 14 residues. Trimming removed 8 bases at V and 5 bases at J, with 21 bases between. Germline lookup yields CDR1 SQVTM and CDR2 ANQGSEA.

This clonotype was recorded a few times. This chain uses TRBV10-3 with TRBJ1-1; D might be TRBD1 (5 bases). Trimming took off 7 bases at V and 0 bases at J, with 12 bases between the two ends. Germline V gene data show CDR1 as ENHRY and CDR2 as SYGVKD. The CDR3 runs 14 residues. DNA for the CDR3: TGTGCCATCACCCGGGACCCCATGAACACTGAAGCTTTCTTT. Protein: CAITRDPMNTEAFF.

The gene calls are TRBV27 and TRBJ2-5; D might be TRBD1 (5 bases). Germline V gives CDR1 MNHEY, CDR2 SMNVEV (reference sequence). Trimming took 3 bases from V and 4 from J, leaving 12 bases between them. The CDR3 spans 14 residues. CDR3 in amino acids: CASSLTVPPETQYF. The CDR3 DNA reads TGTGCCAGCAGTTTGACAGTTCCCCCAGAGACCCAGTACTTC.

This clonotype has just a few counts. The gene calls are TRBV14 and TRBJ2-3, with TRBD2 matching over 8 bases. The V segment lost 0 bases and the J segment 11 bases; nucleotides outside the gene matches: 10. The length of the CDR3 is 15 residues. Germline V CDR1 and CDR2: SGHDN, FVKESK. Here the CDR3 reads CASSQEGFGRARQYF. DNA for the CDR3: TGTGCCAGCAGCCAAGAAGGGTTCGGGAGGGCCAGGCAGTATTTT. The whole variable domain, filled in from reference TRBV14 and TRBJ2-3, reads EAGVTQFPSHSVIEKGQTVTLRCDPISGHDNLYWYRRVMGKEIKFLLHFVKESKQDESGMPNNRFLAERTGGTYSTLKVQPAELEDSGVYFCASSQEGFGRARQYFGPGTRLTVL.

The rearrangement joins TRBV5-6 to TRBJ2-2; D call uncertain. The CDR3 loop spans 14 amino acids. Trimming shortened V by 4 bases and J by 1 base, and 8 bases separated the two germline ends. CDR1 and CDR2 (germline): SGHDT, YYEEEE. CDR3 sequence (DNA): TGTGCCAGCAGCCCCGCATTGAACACCGGGGAGCTGTTTTTT. Translation: CASSPALNTGELFF.